This T cell receptor (beta chain) was found in a study of Ad26.COV2.S vaccination and SARS-CoV-2 variants. Study-level background: The study gave Ad26.COV2.S intramuscularly, once or twice 56 days apart.

From germline, CDR1 is SGHVS and CDR2 FNYEAQ. V dropped 4 bases and J dropped 9 bases, with 13 bases sitting between them. This CDR3 spans 13 amino acids. Here immunoSEQ multiplex PCR was the method, and the copy in TCRdb shows in-frame clones only, minus some. The data show about 280,000 clones, more than 75% seen once. Regarding the study as a whole: From the TCR breadth and depth analyses, total T cell responses may have been underestimated. CD8+ and CD4+ T cells specific for spike reportedly responded with substantial breadth after vaccination.

For this clone: Its antigen is as yet unknown.

Indicated treatment: about 20 received Ad26.COV2.S at low or high dose, single or two shots; five or six received placebo; per-sample allocation not given. Day 63 after the first injection of vaccine or placebo was the sampling time. The sequencing here drew on peripheral blood, taken in a trial of Ad26.COV2.S vaccine versus placebo. This sequence was found in a person aged 18-65 years who received the Ad26.COV2.S COVID-19 vaccine or a placebo. The rearrangement uses TRBV7-6 and TRBJ2-1; D is perhaps TRBD2 (6 bases). CDR3 sequence: CASSSGRGPEQFF. The CDR3 DNA reads TGTGCCAGCAGCTCCGGGCGGGGCCCTGAGCAGTTCTTC. Full variable domain (outside the CDR3, taken from reference TRBV7-6 and TRBJ2-1): GAGVSQSPRYKVTKRGQDVALRCDPISGHVSLYWYRQALGQGPEFLTYFNYEAQQDKSGLPNDRFSAERPEGSISTLTIQRTEQRDSAMYRCASSSGRGPEQFFGPGTRLTVL.